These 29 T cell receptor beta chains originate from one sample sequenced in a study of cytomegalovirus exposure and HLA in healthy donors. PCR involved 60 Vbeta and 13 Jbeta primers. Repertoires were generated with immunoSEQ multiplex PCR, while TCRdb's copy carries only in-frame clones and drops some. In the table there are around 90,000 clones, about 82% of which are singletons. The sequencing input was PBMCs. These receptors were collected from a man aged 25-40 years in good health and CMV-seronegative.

CDR3 DNA: TGTGCCAGCAACCTCGGGACACCTAGCGGGGCGCAGTTCTTC. Protein: CASNLGTPSGAQFF. The V and J genes are TRBV7-2 and TRBJ2-1; TRBD2 matches at 9 bases. The CDR3 runs to 14 residues. Germline CDR1 is SGHTA and CDR2 is FQGNSA. The J segment lost 12 bases and the V segment lost 7 bases, leaving 13 bases of the junction unmatched.

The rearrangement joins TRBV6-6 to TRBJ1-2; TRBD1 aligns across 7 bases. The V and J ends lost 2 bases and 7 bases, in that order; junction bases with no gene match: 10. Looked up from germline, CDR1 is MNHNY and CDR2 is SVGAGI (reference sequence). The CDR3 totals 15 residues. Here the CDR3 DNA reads TGTGCCAGCAGTTACCGAAACTTACAGGGGAGTGGCTACACCTTC. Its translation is CASSYRNLQGSGYTF.

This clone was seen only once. DNA for the CDR3: TGTGCCAGCAGTGGGGACAACTCCTACGAGCAGTACTTC. As protein: CASSGDNSYEQYF. The gene calls are TRBV2 and TRBJ2-7; maybe TRBD1 (6 bases). V was trimmed by 4 bases and J by 0 bases, leaving 7 bases between them. The CDR3 has 13 amino acids. CDR1 is SNHLY, CDR2 FYNNEI, per germline.

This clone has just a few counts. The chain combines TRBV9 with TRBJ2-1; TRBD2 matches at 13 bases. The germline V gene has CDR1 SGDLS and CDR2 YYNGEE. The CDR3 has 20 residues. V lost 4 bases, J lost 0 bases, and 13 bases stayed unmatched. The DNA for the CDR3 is TGTGCCAGCAGCCCAACCCCCGGGACTAGCGGGGCGAGCTCCTACAATGAGCAGTTCTTC. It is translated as CASSPTPGTSGASSYNEQFF.

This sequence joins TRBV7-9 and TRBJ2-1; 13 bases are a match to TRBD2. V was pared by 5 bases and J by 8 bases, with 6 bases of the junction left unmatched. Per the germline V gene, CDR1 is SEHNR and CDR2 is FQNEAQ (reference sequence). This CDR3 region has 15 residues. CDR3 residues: CASSLLAGGLDEQFF. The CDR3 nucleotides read TGTGCCAGCAGCCTACTAGCGGGAGGGCTTGATGAGCAGTTCTTC.

CDR3 coding DNA: TGTGCCAGCAGCTTAGAGGAGGGTCTGGCCCAGCATTTT. Translating it yields CASSLEEGLAQHF. V is TRBV7-8 and J is TRBJ1-5, with unresolved D. The V end lost 1 base, the J end lost 11 bases, and 12 bases lay between the germline ends. Germline V gene lookup returns CDR1 SGHVS and CDR2 FQNEAQ. The CDR3 is made up of 13 amino acids.

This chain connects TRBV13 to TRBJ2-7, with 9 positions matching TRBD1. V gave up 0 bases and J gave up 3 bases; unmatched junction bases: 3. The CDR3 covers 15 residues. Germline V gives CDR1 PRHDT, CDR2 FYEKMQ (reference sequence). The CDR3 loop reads CASSLGDRGDYEQYF. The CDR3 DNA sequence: TGTGCCAGCAGCTTAGGGGACAGGGGCGACTACGAGCAGTACTTC.

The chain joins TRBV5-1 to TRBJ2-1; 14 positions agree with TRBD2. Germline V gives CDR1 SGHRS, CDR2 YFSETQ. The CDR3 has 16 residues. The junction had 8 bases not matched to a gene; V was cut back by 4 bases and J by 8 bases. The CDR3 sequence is CASSLGTSGRVYEQFF. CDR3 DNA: TGCGCCAGCAGCCTTGGGACTAGCGGGAGAGTTTATGAGCAGTTCTTC. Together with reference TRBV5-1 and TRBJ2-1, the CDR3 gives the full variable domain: KAGVTQTPRYLIKTRGQQVTLSCSPISGHRSVSWYQQTPGQGLQFLFEYFSETQRNKGNFPGRFSGRQFSNSRSEMNVSTLELGDSALYLCASSLGTSGRVYEQFFGPGTRLTVL.

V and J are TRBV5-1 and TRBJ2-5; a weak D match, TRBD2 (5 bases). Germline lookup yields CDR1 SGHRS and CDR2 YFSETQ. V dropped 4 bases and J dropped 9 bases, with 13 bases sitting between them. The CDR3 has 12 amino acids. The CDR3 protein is CASSSPAEAQYF. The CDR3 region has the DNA TGCGCCAGCAGCAGCCCCGCGGAGGCCCAGTACTTC.

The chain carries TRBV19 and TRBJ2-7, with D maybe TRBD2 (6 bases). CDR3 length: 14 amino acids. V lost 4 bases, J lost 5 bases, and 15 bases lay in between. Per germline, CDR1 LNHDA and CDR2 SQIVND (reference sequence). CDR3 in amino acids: CASSTGGLSDEQYF. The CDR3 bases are TGTGCCAGTAGTACCGGAGGACTATCCGACGAGCAGTACTTC.

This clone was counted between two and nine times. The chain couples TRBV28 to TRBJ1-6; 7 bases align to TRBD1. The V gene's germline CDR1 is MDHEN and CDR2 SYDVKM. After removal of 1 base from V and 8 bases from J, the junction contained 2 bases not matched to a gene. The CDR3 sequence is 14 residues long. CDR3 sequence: CASSLYTGDSPLHF. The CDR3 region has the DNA TGTGCCAGCAGTTTATATACAGGGGATTCACCCCTCCACTTT.

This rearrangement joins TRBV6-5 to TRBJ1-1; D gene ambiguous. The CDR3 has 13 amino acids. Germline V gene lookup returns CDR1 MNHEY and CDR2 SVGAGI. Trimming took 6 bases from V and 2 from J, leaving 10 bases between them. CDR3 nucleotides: TGTGCCAGCAGCTGGAGAACCAACACTGAAGCTTTCTTT. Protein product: CASSWRTNTEAFF.

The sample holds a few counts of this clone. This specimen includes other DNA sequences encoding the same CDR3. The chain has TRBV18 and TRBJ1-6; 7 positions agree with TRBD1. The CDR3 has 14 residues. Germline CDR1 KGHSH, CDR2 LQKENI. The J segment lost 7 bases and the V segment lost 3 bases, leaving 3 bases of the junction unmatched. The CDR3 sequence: CASSPDRRNSPLHF. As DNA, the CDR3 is TGTGCCAGCTCACCGGACAGGAGAAATTCACCCCTCCACTTT. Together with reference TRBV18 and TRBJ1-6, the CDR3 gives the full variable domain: NAGVMQNPRHLVRRRGQEARLRCSPMKGHSHVYWYRQLPEEGLKFMVYLQKENIIDESGMPKERFSAEFPKEGPSILRIQQVVRGDSAAYFCASSPDRRNSPLHFGNGTRLTVT.

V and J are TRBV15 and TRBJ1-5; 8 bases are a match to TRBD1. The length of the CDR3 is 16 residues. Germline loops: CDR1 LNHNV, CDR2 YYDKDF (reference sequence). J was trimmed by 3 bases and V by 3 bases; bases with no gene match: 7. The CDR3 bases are TGTGCCACCAGCAGGGCCGGGACAGGAATCAATCAGCCCCAGCATTTT. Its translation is CATSRAGTGINQPQHF. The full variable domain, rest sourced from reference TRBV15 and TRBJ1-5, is DAMVIQNPRYQVTQFGKPVTLSCSQTLNHNVMYWYQQKSSQAPKLLFHYYDKDFNNEADTPDNFQSRRPNTSFCFLDIRSPGLGDTAMYLCATSRAGTGINQPQHFGDGTRLSIL.

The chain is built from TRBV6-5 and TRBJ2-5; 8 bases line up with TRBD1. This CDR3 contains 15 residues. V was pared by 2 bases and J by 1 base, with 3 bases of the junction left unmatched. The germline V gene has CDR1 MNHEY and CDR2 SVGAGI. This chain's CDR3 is CASSYGRGLQETQYF. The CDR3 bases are TGTGCCAGCAGTTACGGCAGGGGGCTCCAAGAGACCCAGTACTTC.

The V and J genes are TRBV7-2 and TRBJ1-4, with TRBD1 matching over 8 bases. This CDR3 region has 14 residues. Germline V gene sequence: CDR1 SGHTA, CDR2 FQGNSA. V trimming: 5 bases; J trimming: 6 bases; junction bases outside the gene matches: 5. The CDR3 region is CASSKDRADEKLFF. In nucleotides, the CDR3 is TGTGCCAGCAGCAAGGACAGGGCGGATGAAAAACTGTTTTTT.

The CDR3, as DNA: TGTGCCAGCAGTGACTTACCGGGACTAGTCTCCGAGCAGTACTTC. Translating it yields CASSDLPGLVSEQYF. This rearrangement joins TRBV25-1 to TRBJ2-7, with 8 bases fitting TRBD2. CDR3 length: 15 residues. Germline lookup yields CDR1 MGHDK and CDR2 SYGVNS. J lost 6 bases, V lost 3 bases, and 10 bases had no gene match.

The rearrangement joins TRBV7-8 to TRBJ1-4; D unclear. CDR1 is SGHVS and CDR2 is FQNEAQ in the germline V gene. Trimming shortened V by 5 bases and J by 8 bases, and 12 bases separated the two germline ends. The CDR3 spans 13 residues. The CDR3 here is CASSRNLYEKLFF. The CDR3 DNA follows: TGTGCCAGCAGCCGAAACCTCTACGAAAAACTGTTTTTT.

The CDR3 is CASSSRQGSSGNTIYF. The CDR3 nucleotides read TGCGCCAGCAGCTCCAGACAGGGGAGCTCTGGAAACACCATATATTTT. The genes are TRBV4-1 and TRBJ1-3; 8 nucleotides agree with TRBD1. This CDR3 region has 16 residues. The germline V gene has CDR1 MGHRA and CDR2 YSYEKL. The trim removed 5 bases at V and 0 bases at J, leaving 6 bases unmatched.

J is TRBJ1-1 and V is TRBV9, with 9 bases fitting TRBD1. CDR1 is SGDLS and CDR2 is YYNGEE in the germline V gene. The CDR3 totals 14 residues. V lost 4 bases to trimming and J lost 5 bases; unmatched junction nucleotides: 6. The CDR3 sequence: CASSPRDRVTEAFF. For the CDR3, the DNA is TGTGCCAGCAGCCCCCGGGACAGGGTAACTGAAGCTTTCTTT.

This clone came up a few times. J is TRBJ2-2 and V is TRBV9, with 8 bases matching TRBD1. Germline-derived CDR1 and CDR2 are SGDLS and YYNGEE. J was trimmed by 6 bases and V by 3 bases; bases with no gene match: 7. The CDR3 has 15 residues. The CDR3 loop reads CASSGRGRTPGELFF. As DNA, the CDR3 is TGTGCCAGCAGCGGCAGGGGGCGAACCCCCGGGGAGCTGTTTTTT.

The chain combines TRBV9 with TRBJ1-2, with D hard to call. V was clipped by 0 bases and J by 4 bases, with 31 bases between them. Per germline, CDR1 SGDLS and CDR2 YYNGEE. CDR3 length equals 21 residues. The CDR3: CASSVDPSSPYDKIASYGYTF. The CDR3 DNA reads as TGTGCCAGCAGCGTAGACCCCTCCTCCCCGTACGACAAAATCGCATCCTATGGCTACACCTTC. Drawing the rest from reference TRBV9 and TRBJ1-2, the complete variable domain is DSGVTQTPKHLITATGQRVTLRCSPRSGDLSVYWYQQSLDQGLQFLIQYYNGEERAKGNILERFSAQQFPDLHSELNLSSLELGDSALYFCASSVDPSSPYDKIASYGYTFGSGTRLTVV.

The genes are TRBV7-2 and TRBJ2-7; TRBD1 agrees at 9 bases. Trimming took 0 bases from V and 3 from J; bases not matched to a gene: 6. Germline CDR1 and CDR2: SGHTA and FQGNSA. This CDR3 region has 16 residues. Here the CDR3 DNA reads TGTGCCAGCAGCTTAGCGGGACAGGGCCTAAGCTACGAGCAGTACTTC. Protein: CASSLAGQGLSYEQYF.

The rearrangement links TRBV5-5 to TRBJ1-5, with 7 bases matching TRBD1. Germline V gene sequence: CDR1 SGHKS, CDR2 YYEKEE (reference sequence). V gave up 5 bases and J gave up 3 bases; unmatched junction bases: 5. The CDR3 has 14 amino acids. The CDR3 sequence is CASRATGVNQPQHF. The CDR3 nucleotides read TGTGCCAGCAGGGCTACAGGGGTCAATCAGCCCCAGCATTTT.

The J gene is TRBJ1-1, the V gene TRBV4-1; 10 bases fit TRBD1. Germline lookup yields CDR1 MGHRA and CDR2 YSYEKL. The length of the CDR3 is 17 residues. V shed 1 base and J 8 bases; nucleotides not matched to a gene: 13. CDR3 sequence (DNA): TGCGCCAGCAGCCAAGTTCCGGGACAGGGGATTCCTCACGAAGCTTTCTTT. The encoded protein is CASSQVPGQGIPHEAFF.

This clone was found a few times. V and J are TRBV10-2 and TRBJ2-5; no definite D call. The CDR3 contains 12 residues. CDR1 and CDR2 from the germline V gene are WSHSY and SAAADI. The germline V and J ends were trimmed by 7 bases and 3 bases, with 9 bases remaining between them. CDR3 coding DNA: TGCGCCAGCATGGGCACCGAAGAGACCCAGTACTTC. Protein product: CASMGTEETQYF.

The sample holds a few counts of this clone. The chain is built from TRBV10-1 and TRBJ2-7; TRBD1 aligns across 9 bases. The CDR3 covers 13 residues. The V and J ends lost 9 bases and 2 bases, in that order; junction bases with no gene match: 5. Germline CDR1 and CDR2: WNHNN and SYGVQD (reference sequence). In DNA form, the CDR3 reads TGCGCCAGTTCGGGGGACAGGGCCTACGAGCAGTACTTC. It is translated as CASSGDRAYEQYF.

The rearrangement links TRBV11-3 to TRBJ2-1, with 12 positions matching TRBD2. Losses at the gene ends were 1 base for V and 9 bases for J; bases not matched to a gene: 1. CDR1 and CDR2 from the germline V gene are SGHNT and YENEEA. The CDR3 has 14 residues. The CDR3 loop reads CASSLGLAGVEQFF. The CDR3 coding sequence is TGTGCCAGCAGCTTAGGACTAGCGGGGGTTGAGCAGTTCTTC.

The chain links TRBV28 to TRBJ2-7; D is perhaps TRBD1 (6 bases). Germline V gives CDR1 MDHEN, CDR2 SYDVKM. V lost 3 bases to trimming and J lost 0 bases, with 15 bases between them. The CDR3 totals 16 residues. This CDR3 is CASSFDKQGTSYEQYF. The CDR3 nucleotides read TGTGCCAGCAGTTTCGACAAACAGGGAACCTCCTACGAGCAGTACTTC.